This record covers a single T cell receptor (beta chain). This record comes from a study of T cell responses to AZD1222 COVID-19 vaccine. TCRdb's table, derived via immunoSEQ multiplex PCR, lists solely in-frame clones and lacks some. This sample carries roughly 150,000 clones, 90% to 95% of them seen once, and the ten largest clones take around 0.98%. Germline assignment: CDR1 MGHDK and CDR2 SYGVNS. CDR3 length: 15 amino acids. This specimen consisted of peripheral blood, obtained 28 days after the second AZD1222 dose. The chain uses TRBV25-1 and TRBJ1-5; D is ambiguous. This clonotype originated in an adult who received the AZD1222 COVID-19 vaccine. Written as DNA, the CDR3 is TGTGAGCATCGGTTCGCCCCTGGGAGCAATCAGCCCCAGCATTTT. Translated: CEHRFAPGSNQPQHF.